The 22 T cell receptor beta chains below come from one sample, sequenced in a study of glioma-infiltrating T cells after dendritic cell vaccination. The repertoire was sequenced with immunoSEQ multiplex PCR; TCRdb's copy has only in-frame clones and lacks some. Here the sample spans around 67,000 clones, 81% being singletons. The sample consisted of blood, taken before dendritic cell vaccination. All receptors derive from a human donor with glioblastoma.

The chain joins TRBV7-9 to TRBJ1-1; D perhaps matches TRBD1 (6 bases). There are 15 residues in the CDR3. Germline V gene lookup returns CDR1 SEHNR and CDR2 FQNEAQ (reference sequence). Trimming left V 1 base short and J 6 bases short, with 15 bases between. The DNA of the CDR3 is TGTGCCAGCAGCTTAGTTAACAGGGAGGGACCTGAAGCTTTCTTT. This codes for CASSLVNREGPEAFF.

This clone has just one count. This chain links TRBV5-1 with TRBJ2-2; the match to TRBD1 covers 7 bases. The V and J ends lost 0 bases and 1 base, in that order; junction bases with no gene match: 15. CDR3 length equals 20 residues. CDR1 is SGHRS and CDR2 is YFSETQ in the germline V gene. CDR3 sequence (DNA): TGCGCCAGCAGCTTGGGGGCAGGGGGAGAGGCGAGACGGAACACCGGGGAGCTGTTTTTT. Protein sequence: CASSLGAGGEARRNTGELFF.

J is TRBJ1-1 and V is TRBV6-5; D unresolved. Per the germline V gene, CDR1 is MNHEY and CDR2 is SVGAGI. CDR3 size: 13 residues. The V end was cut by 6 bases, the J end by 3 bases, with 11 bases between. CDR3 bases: TGTGCCAGCAGGACTACGTGGGACACTGAAGCTTTCTTT. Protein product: CASRTTWDTEAFF.

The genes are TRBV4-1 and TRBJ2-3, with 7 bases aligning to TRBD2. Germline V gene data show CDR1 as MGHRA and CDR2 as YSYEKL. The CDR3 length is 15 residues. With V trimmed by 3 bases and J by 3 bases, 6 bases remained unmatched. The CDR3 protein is CASSQEAGKTDTQYF. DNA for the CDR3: TGCGCCAGCAGCCAGGAAGCGGGAAAAACAGATACGCAGTATTTT.

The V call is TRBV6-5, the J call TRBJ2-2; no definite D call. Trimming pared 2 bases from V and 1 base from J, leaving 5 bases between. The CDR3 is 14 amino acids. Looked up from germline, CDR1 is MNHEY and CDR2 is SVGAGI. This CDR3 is CASSYERNTGELFF. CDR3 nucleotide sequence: TGTGCCAGCAGTTACGAGAGGAACACCGGGGAGCTGTTTTTT.

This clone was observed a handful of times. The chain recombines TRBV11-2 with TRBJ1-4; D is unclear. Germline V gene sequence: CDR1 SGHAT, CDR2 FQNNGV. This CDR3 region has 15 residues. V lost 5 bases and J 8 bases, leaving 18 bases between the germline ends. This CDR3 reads CASSGLRREGEKLFF. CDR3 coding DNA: TGTGCCAGCAGCGGCCTGAGGAGGGAAGGCGAAAAACTGTTTTTT.

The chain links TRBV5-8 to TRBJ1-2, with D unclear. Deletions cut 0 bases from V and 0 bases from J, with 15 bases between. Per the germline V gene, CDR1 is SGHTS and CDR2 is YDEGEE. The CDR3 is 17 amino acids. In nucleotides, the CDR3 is TGTGCCAGCAGCTTGGCCCCGGGGAGGGTTTCTAACTATGGCTACACCTTC. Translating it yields CASSLAPGRVSNYGYTF.

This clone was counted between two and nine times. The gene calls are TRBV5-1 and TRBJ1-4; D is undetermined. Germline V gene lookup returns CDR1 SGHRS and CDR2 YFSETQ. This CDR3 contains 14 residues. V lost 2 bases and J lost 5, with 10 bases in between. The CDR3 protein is CASSLFGRNEKLFF. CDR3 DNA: TGCGCCAGCAGCTTATTTGGGAGGAATGAAAAACTGTTTTTT.

The CDR3 region is CASSQDPGASNYGYTF. The CDR3 bases are TGCGCCAGCAGCCAAGATCCAGGGGCGAGTAACTATGGCTACACCTTC. The chain is built from TRBV4-1 and TRBJ1-2; possibly TRBD1 for D (6 bases). Trimming shortened V by 0 bases and J by 1 base, and 12 bases separated the two germline ends. This CDR3 comprises 16 residues. The germline CDR1 and CDR2 sequences are MGHRA and YSYEKL.

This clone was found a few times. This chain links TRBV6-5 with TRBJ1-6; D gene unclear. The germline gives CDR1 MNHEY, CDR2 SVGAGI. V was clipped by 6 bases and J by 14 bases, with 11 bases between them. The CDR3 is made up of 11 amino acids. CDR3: CASRTDFTLHF. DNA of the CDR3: TGTGCCAGCAGGACGGACTTTACCCTCCACTTT.

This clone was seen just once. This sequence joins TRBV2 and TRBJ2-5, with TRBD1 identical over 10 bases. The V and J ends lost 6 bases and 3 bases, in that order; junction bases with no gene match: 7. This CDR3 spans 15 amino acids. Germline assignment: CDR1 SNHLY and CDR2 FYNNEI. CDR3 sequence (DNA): TGTGCCAGCAGCTCACAGGGGACAGGGGAAGAGACCCAGTACTTC. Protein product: CASSSQGTGEETQYF.

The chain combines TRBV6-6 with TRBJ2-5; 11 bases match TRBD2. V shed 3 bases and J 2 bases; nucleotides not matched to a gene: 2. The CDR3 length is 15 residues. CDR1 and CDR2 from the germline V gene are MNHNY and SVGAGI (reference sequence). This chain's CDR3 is CASSYVAGGQETQYF. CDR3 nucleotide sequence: TGTGCCAGCAGTTATGTAGCGGGGGGGCAAGAGACCCAGTACTTC.

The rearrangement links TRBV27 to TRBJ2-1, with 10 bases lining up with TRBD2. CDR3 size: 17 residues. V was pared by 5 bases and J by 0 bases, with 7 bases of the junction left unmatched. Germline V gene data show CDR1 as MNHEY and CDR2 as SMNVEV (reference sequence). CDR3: CASSGERGGNSYNEQFF. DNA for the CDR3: TGTGCCAGCAGTGGGGAGCGGGGGGGTAACTCCTACAATGAGCAGTTCTTC.

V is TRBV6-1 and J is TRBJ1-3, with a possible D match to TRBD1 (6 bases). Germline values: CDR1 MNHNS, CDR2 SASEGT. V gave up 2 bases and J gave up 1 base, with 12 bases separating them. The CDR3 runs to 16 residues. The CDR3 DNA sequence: TGTGCCAGCAGTGAAAAGGACAGCCGATCTGGAAACACCATATATTTT. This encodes CASSEKDSRSGNTIYF.

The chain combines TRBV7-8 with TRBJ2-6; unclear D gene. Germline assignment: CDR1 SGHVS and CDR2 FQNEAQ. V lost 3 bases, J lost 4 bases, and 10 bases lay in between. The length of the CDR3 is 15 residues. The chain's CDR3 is CASSLASAGANVLTF. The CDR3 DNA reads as TGTGCCAGCAGCTTGGCCAGTGCCGGGGCCAACGTCCTGACTTTC. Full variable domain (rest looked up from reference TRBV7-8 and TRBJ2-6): GAGVSQSPRYKVAKRGQDVALRCDPISGHVSLFWYQQALGQGPEFLTYFQNEAQLDKSGLPSDRFFAERPEGSVSTLKIQRTQQEDSAVYLCASSLASAGANVLTFGAGSRLTVL.

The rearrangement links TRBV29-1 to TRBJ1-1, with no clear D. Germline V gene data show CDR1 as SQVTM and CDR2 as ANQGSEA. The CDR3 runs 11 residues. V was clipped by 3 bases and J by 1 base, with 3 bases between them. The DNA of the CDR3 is TGCAGCGTTGACGGGAACACTGAAGCTTTCTTT. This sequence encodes CSVDGNTEAFF. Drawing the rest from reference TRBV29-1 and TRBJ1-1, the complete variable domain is SAVISQKPSRDICQRGTSLTIQCQVDSQVTMMFWYRQQPGQSLTLIATANQGSEATYESGFVIDKFPISRPNLTFSTLTVSNMSPEDSSIYLCSVDGNTEAFFGQGTRLTVV.

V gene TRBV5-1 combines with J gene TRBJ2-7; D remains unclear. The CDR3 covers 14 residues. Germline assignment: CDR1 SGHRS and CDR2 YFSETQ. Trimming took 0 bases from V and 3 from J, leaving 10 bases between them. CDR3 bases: TGCGCCAGCAGCTTGGATGGCGGAAACTACGAGCAGTACTTC. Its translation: CASSLDGGNYEQYF.

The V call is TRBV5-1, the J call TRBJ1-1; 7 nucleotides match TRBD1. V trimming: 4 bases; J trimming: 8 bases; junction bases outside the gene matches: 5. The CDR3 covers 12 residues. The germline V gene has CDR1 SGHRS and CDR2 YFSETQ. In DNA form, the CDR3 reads TGCGCCAGCAGCGAGACAGGGCCCGAAGCTTTCTTT. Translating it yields CASSETGPEAFF. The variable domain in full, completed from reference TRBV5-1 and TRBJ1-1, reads KAGVTQTPRYLIKTRGQQVTLSCSPISGHRSVSWYQQTPGQGLQFLFEYFSETQRNKGNFPGRFSGRQFSNSRSEMNVSTLELGDSALYLCASSETGPEAFFGQGTRLTVV.

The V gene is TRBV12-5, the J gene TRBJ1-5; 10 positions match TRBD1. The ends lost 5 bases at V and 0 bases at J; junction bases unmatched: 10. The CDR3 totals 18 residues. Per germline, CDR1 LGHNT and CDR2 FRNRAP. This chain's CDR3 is CASGAVDRGPYSNQPQHF. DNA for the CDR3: TGTGCTAGTGGTGCCGTCGACAGGGGGCCGTATAGCAATCAGCCCCAGCATTTT.

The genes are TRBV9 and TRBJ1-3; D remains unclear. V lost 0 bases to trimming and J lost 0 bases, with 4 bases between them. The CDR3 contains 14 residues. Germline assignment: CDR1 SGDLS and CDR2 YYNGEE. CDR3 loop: CASSVAGSGNTIYF. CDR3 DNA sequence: TGTGCCAGCAGCGTAGCCGGCTCTGGAAACACCATATATTTT.

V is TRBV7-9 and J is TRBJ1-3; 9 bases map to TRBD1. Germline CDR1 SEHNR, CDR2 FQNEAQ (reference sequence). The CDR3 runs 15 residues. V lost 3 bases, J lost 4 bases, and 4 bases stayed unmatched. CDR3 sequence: CASSFAQGAGNTIYF. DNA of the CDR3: TGTGCCAGCAGCTTTGCACAGGGGGCCGGAAACACCATATATTTT.

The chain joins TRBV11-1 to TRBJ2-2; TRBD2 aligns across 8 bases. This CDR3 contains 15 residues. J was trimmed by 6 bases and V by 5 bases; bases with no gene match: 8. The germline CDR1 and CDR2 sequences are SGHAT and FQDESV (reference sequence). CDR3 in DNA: TGTGCCAGCAGCACACCGGGACTAGGCTCCGGGGAGCTGTTTTTT. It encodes CASSTPGLGSGELFF.